This section outlines one TCR beta chain sequence together with its context. Its antigen is as yet unknown. The CDR3 loop spans 14 amino acids. CDR1 and CDR2 from the germline V gene are SGDLS and YYNGEE. With 2 bases clipped from V and 4 bases from J, the junction kept 5 bases outside the gene matches. This entry comes from a study of T-cell reconstitution after alpha-beta-depleted transplantation in children. General observations from the study: Surviving recipient T cells and intrathymic progenitors accounted for some patients' high TCRbeta diversity at day 60. The main origin of T-cell counts and diversity one year after transplant was newly produced T cells. In patients about two months after transplant, alpha-beta T cells reportedly arose from several hundred expanded graft clones.

For TCRbeta, the library was prepared with unique molecular identifiers. TCRdb re-called the PCR reads through MiXCR, storing one row per CDR3 protein. The sample contains just over 950,000 distinct CDR3 sequences, about 29% of which appear only once. This receptor was taken from a boy under two years old who had a stem cell transplant for SCID, so the T cells may come from the graft donor. Sequenced material: PBMCs, mostly from graft donor cells, taken 360 days after TCRalphabeta/CD19-depleted stem cell transplant. The gene calls are TRBV9 and TRBJ1-2, with 7 bases identical to TRBD1. The CDR3 loop is CASSVRDSLYGYTF. CDR3 in DNA: TGTGCCAGCAGCGTTCGGGACAGCCTCTATGGCTACACCTTC. The full variable domain, with the rest looked up from reference TRBV9 and TRBJ1-2, is DSGVTQTPKHLITATGQRVTLRCSPRSGDLSVYWYQQSLDQGLQFLIQYYNGEERAKGNILERFSAQQFPDLHSELNLSSLELGDSALYFCASSVRDSLYGYTFGSGTRLTVV.